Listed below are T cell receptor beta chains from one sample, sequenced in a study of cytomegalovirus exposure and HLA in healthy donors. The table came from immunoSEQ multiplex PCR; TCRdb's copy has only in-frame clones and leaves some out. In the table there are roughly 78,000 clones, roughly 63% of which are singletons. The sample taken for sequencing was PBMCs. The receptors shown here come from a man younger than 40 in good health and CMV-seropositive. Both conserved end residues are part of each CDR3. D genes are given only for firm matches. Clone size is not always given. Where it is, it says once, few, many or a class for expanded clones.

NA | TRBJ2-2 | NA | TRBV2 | TGTGCCAGCAGCCCCGATAGCACCGGGGAGCTGTTTTTT | CASSPDSTGELFF
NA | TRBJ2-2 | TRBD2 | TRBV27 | TGTGCCAGCAGTTTTGGGGGAGGGGCCGGGGAGCTGTTTTTT | CASSFGGGAGELFF
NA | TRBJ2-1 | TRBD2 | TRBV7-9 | TGTGCCAGCAGCTTTAGCGGGGGGCCCAATGAGCAGTTCTTC | CASSFSGGPNEQFF
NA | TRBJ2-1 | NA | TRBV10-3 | TGTGCCATCAGCGAAGGAGCGGATAATGAGCAGTTCTTC | CAISEGADNEQFF
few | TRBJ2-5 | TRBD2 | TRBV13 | TGTGCCAGCAGCTTCCCCCTGGAGAGCGGGGGGGATGGGTACGAGACCCAGTACTTC | CASSFPLESGGDGYETQYF
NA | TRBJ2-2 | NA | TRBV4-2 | TGTGCCAGCAGCCAGACGGGACACCGGGACGCCCTTACCGGGGAGCTGTTTTTT | CASSQTGHRDALTGELFF
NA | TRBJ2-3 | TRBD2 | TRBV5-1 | TGCGCCAGCAGATTAGCGGGAGGCACAGATACGCAGTATTTT | CASRLAGGTDTQYF
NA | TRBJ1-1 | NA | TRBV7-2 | TGTGCCAGCAGCAGAGGACAGTTGAACACTGAAGCTTTCTTT | CASSRGQLNTEAFF
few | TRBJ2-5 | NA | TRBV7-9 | TGTGCCAGCAGTTACATTGCGGGGTCGGTTCGGGAGACCCAGTACTTC | CASSYIAGSVRETQYF
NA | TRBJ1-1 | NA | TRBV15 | TGTGCCACCAGCAGGGAGGCAAGGTTGGCTGAAGCTTTCTTT | CATSREARLAEAFF
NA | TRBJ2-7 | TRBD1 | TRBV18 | TGTGCCAGCTCACCTTCGGGTCCCGGACAGGGCCGCTCCTACGAGCAGTACTTC | CASSPSGPGQGRSYEQYF
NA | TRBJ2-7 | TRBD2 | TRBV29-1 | TGCAGCGTGGCTAGCGGCGCCTACGAGCAGTACTTC | CSVASGAYEQYF
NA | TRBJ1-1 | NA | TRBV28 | TGTGCCAGCAGTTCCCCACCGGTGAACACTGAAGCTTTCTTT | CASSSPPVNTEAFF
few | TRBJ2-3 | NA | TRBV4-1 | TGCGCCAGCAGCCAACGTAGCACAGATACGCAGTATTTT | CASSQRSTDTQYF
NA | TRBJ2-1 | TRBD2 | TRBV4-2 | TGTGCCAGCAGCCAAGAGGTCACTAGCGGGCGCTTCTTC | CASSQEVTSGRFF
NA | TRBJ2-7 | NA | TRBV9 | TGTGCCAGCAGCGTAGGGGGGAGGAGGGGCGAGTACGAGCAGTACTTC | CASSVGGRRGEYEQYF
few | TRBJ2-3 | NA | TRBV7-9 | TGTGCCAGCAGCTTAGCGGCGGCCACAGATACGCAGTATTTT | CASSLAAATDTQYF
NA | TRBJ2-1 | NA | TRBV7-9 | TGTGCCAGCAGCTTACTGTCGAGTGTGTATGAGCAGTTCTTC | CASSLLSSVYEQFF
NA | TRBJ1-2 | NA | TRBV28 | TGTGCCAGCAGGGAGGGGAGGGTTTACGGCTACACCTTC | CASREGRVYGYTF
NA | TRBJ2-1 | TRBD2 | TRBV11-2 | TGTGCCAGCAGCCTCGAACCCAGCGGGGGTGGTGAGCAGTTCTTC | CASSLEPSGGGEQFF
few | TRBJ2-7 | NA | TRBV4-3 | TGCGCCAGCAGCCAAGTACCCGACTCCTCCTACGAGCAGTACTTC | CASSQVPDSSYEQYF
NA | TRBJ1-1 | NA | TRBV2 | TGTGCCAGCACCCCCCCCCTTAATGAGGACACTGAAGCTTTCTTT | CASTPPLNEDTEAFF
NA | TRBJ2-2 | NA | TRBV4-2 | TGTGCCAGCAGCCAAGAAACCGGGACTTACACCGGGGAGCTGTTTTTT | CASSQETGTYTGELFF
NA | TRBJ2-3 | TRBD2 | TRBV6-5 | TGTGCCAGCAGTACCGGGACTAGCGGTCCGGATACGCAGTATTTT | CASSTGTSGPDTQYF
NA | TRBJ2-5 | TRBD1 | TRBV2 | TGTGCCAGCAGTAAGACAGGGGGCCTGGGGACCCAGTACTTC | CASSKTGGLGTQYF
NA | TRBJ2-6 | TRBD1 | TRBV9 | TGTGCCAGCGTAGGGGGACAGGGGTTGTCTAGTTCTGGGGCCAACGTCCTGACTTTC | CASVGGQGLSSSGANVLTF
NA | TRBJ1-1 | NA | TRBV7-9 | TGTGCCAGCAGCCTACTCGTCGGGACTGAAGCTTTCTTT | CASSLLVGTEAFF
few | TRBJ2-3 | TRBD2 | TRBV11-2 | TGTGCCAGCAGCTTGGGGACGGCGGGGGAGACAGATACGCAGTATTTT | CASSLGTAGETDTQYF
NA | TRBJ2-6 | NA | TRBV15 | TGTGCCACCAGCAGAGCCACTATGAGCAGAATTGACTCTGGGGCCAACGTCCTGACTTTC | CATSRATMSRIDSGANVLTF
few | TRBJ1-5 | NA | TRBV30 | TGTGCCTGGAGCGACAGAGGCCGTCCCAACAATCAGCCCCAGCATTTT | CAWSDRGRPNNQPQHF